The 14 T cell receptor beta chains reported below all come from one sample, sequenced in a study of cytomegalovirus exposure and HLA in healthy donors (TCRdb year 2017). Library construction relied on the immunoSEQ multiplex PCR assay. A mixture of 60 forward primers for TCR Vbeta segments and 13 reverse primers for TCR Jbeta segments was used in the multiplex PCR. What TCRdb holds here is the immuneACCESS table cut down to in-frame rearrangements. Part of the clones is not present; checked against another copy, under half of the missing clones reflect an unresolved V gene, and the others are unexplained. Recorded for this sample are around 84,000 clones; around 79% of them occurred a single time. Clones ranked in the top ten supply 10% to 15% of the sample. The specimen was PBMCs. All receptors come from a human donor in good health.

V is TRBV7-2 and J is TRBJ2-1; TRBD2 matches 7 bases. In germline, CDR1 is SGHTA, CDR2 FQGNSA. This CDR3 is 17 amino acids long. J gave up 4 bases and V 2 bases, and 11 bases lay outside the gene matches. This CDR3 is CASSLTAWASGYNEQFF. The CDR3 DNA sequence: TGTGCCAGCAGCTTAACGGCCTGGGCTAGCGGTTACAATGAGCAGTTCTTC. The variable domain in full, completed from reference TRBV7-2 and TRBJ2-1, reads GAGVSQSPSNKVTEKGKDVELRCDPISGHTALYWYRQSLGQGLEFLIYFQGNSAPDKSGLPSDRFSAERTGGSVSTLTIQRTQQEDSAVYLCASSLTAWASGYNEQFFGPGTRLTVL.

The chain has TRBV2 and TRBJ1-5; tentative D call: TRBD1 (6 bases). Germline CDR1 is SNHLY and CDR2 is FYNNEI. The V gene lost 3 bases and the J gene lost 4 bases, with 10 bases spanning the gap. The CDR3 loop spans 14 amino acids. The CDR3 bases are TGTGCCAGCAGTGAGAGGACAGAGAATCAGCCCCAGCATTTT. Its translation: CASSERTENQPQHF.

This clone has a handful of counts. One end of the junction varies from germline; a read error may be responsible. V and J are TRBV7-2 and TRBJ1-6; 8 bases map to TRBD1. The CDR3 contains 14 residues. Germline V gene lookup returns CDR1 SGHTA and CDR2 FQGNSA. The CDR3 is CASSSDRGGSPLNF. DNA for the CDR3: TGTGCCAGCAGCTCAGACAGGGGTGGTTCACCCCTCAACTTT.

This clone appeared once. The chain combines TRBV30 with TRBJ2-2; 14 nucleotides match TRBD2. Germline V gene data show CDR1 as GTSNPN and CDR2 as SVGIG (reference sequence). After removal of 8 bases from V and 7 bases from J, the junction contained 9 bases not matched to a gene. The CDR3 totals 15 residues. As DNA, the CDR3 is TGTGCCATGGGACTAGCGGGGGAAAGAATCGGGGAGCTGTTTTTT. It translates to CAMGLAGERIGELFF. Looking up the rest from reference TRBV30 and TRBJ2-2 gives the full variable domain: SQTIHQWPATLVQPVGSPLSLECTVEGTSNPNLYWYRQAAGRGLQLLFYSVGIGQISSEVPQNLSASRPQDRQFILSSKKLLLSDSGFYLCAMGLAGERIGELFFGEGSRLTVL.

This chain uses TRBV21-1 with TRBJ2-3; no check of the table's D call, TRBD2, against the DNA was made. TRBV21-1 is given as a pseudogene. The CDR3 spans 17 residues. CDR3 amino acids: CASSKGWRRYSTDTQYF. The CDR3 coding sequence is TGTGCCAGCAGCAAAGGTTGGCGGCGGTATAGCACAGATACGCAGTATTTT.

V gene TRBV2 combines with J gene TRBJ2-7; D is perhaps TRBD2 (5 bases). V was clipped by 4 bases and J by 2 bases, with 12 bases between them. Germline-derived CDR1 and CDR2 are SNHLY and FYNNEI. The CDR3 has 14 amino acids. CDR3 amino acids: CASSANGLTYEQYF. The CDR3 bases are TGTGCCAGCAGTGCGAACGGACTTACCTACGAGCAGTACTTC.

This clone was seen only a few times. V gene TRBV6-5 combines with J gene TRBJ2-1; D gene uncertain. Per germline, CDR1 MNHEY and CDR2 SVGAGI. The CDR3 length is 13 residues. The V and J ends lost 8 bases and 4 bases respectively, with 12 bases between them. In nucleotides, the CDR3 is TGTGCCAGCCGTACGATGGCTTACAATGAGCAGTTCTTC. Protein product: CASRTMAYNEQFF.

The chain has TRBV11-2 and TRBJ1-2, with no clear D. The CDR3 sequence is 14 residues long. V gave up 7 bases and J gave up 0 bases, with 12 bases separating them. Germline V gene sequence: CDR1 SGHAT, CDR2 FQNNGV. The CDR3 nucleotides read TGTGCCAGCACCATACGGGGATCTAACTATGGCTACACCTTC. Translation gives CASTIRGSNYGYTF.

The V and J genes are TRBV9 and TRBJ2-6; D remains unclear. The germline gives CDR1 SGDLS, CDR2 YYNGEE. V was shortened by 0 bases and J by 0 bases, with 13 bases between the two germline ends. The CDR3 contains 18 residues. The CDR3 here is CASSVAAQTGSGANVLTF. The CDR3 DNA follows: TGTGCCAGCAGCGTAGCGGCCCAGACGGGCTCTGGGGCCAACGTCCTGACTTTC. The whole variable domain, remainder taken from reference TRBV9 and TRBJ2-6, is DSGVTQTPKHLITATGQRVTLRCSPRSGDLSVYWYQQSLDQGLQFLIQYYNGEERAKGNILERFSAQQFPDLHSELNLSSLELGDSALYFCASSVAAQTGSGANVLTFGAGSRLTVL.

This chain joins TRBV6-6 and TRBJ1-1; D possibly corresponds to TRBD1 (5 bases). The V gene's germline CDR1 is MNHNY and CDR2 SVGAGI (reference sequence). Trimming shortened V by 6 bases and J by 4 bases, and 15 bases separated the two germline ends. This CDR3 comprises 14 residues. The CDR3: CASSLGVWSTEAFF. CDR3 DNA: TGTGCCAGCAGCCTAGGGGTATGGTCCACTGAAGCTTTCTTT.

J is TRBJ2-5 and V is TRBV7-9, with a weak D call TRBD2 (6 bases). With 4 bases removed from V and 2 bases from J, the gap between germline ends came to 11 bases. The germline V gene encodes CDR1 SEHNR and CDR2 FQNEAQ (reference sequence). This CDR3 region has 14 residues. The DNA of the CDR3 is TGTGCCAGCAGCTCCCGGGCGGGACAAGAGACCCAGTACTTC. Translated, it gives CASSSRAGQETQYF.

The table lists this clone with a few counts. The chain uses TRBV30 and TRBJ1-1; D unresolved. In germline, CDR1 is GTSNPN, CDR2 SVGIG (reference sequence). This CDR3 has 13 amino acids. Trimming took off 4 bases at V and 3 bases at J, with 12 bases between the two ends. CDR3 DNA sequence: TGTGCCTGGACCGTGGAGGCTCACACTGAAGCTTTCTTT. Amino acids: CAWTVEAHTEAFF.

This clone was observed a handful of times. The J gene is TRBJ1-1, the V gene TRBV5-6, with no clear D. The CDR3 is made up of 18 amino acids. Germline CDR1 SGHDT, CDR2 YYEEEE. With 3 bases removed from V and 2 bases from J, the gap between germline ends came to 23 bases. The CDR3 DNA follows: TGTGCCAGCAGCTCCGGAACCTTTCCAGGTATCGGAAACACTGAAGCTTTCTTT. It specifies CASSSGTFPGIGNTEAFF.

This clone was seen a single time. The chain uses TRBV27 and TRBJ1-1; D is perhaps TRBD1 (6 bases). The V end lost 5 bases, the J end lost 4 bases, and 14 bases lay between the germline ends. The CDR3 contains 14 residues. Per germline, CDR1 MNHEY and CDR2 SMNVEV (reference sequence). CDR3: CASSRDTPLTEAFF. CDR3 nucleotides: TGTGCCAGCAGTCGGGACACGCCCCTCACTGAAGCTTTCTTT.